Presented here are 22 T cell receptor beta chains from one specimen sequenced in a study of blood T cell repertoires in COVID-19. Sequenced by immunoSEQ multiplex PCR; TCRdb stores in-frame clones only, minus some. Of 250,000 or so clones in the sample, 80% to 90% were seen once. Specimen: peripheral blood. These receptors came from a woman in her forties who had recovered from COVID-19.

The rearrangement uses TRBV2 and TRBJ1-2; perhaps TRBD1 as D (6 bases). The CDR3 sequence is 13 residues long. CDR1 and CDR2 (germline): SNHLY, FYNNEI. V lost 10 bases, J lost 3 bases, and 15 bases lay in between. In nucleotides, the CDR3 is TGTGCCACAACTCCACAGGGAGACTATGGCTACACCTTC. Protein product: CATTPQGDYGYTF.

V is TRBV5-1 and J is TRBJ2-7; 9 bases are a match to TRBD1. V was pared by 2 bases and J by 0 bases, with 3 bases of the junction left unmatched. CDR1 and CDR2 from the germline V gene are SGHRS and YFSETQ. The CDR3 runs 15 residues. CDR3 in amino acids: CASSFPDRGSYEQYF. CDR3 nucleotides: TGCGCCAGCAGCTTTCCGGACAGGGGCTCCTACGAGCAGTACTTC.

This chain links TRBV9 with TRBJ2-2; D perhaps matches TRBD1 (5 bases). Trimming cost V 0 bases and J 1 base, with 13 bases left between them. CDR1 and CDR2 (germline): SGDLS, YYNGEE. The CDR3 extends over 17 amino acids. DNA of the CDR3: TGTGCCAGCAGCGTAGCTTCCAGGGTAGTGAACACCGGGGAGCTGTTTTTT. Protein: CASSVASRVVNTGELFF.

The V call is TRBV5-6, the J call TRBJ2-7; TRBD1 matches 10 bases. This CDR3 spans 17 amino acids. V lost 4 bases and J lost 6; bases outside the gene matches: 16. CDR1 is SGHDT and CDR2 is YYEEEE in the germline V gene. CDR3 sequence reads: CASSARLGGTGVSEQYF. The CDR3 coding sequence is TGTGCCAGCAGCGCCCGACTGGGTGGGACAGGGGTTTCCGAGCAGTACTTC.

The gene calls are TRBV7-3 and TRBJ1-1; D gene uncertain. V was trimmed by 1 base and J by 1 base, leaving 13 bases between them. CDR1 and CDR2 (germline): SGHTA, FQGTGA. The CDR3 extends over 16 amino acids. The DNA for the CDR3 is TGTGCCAGCAGCTTAATAGTGAGGGTTAAGAACACTGAAGCTTTCTTT. Translated: CASSLIVRVKNTEAFF.

V gene TRBV6-5 combines with J gene TRBJ2-2; 10 positions agree with TRBD2. The germline V gene has CDR1 MNHEY and CDR2 SVGAGI. This CDR3 is 15 amino acids long. V gave up 0 bases and J gave up 7 bases; unmatched junction bases: 2. Here the CDR3 DNA reads TGTGCCAGCAGTTACTCCCCTAGCGGGGGCGGGGAGCTGTTTTTT. Translating it yields CASSYSPSGGGELFF.

As concerns this clone: At the DNA level, this CDR3 is encoded by other sequences in the same sample as well. V gene TRBV15 combines with J gene TRBJ2-5; D possibly corresponds to TRBD1 (6 bases). Germline loops: CDR1 LNHNV, CDR2 YYDKDF (reference sequence). The germline V and J ends were trimmed by 1 base and 4 bases, with 7 bases remaining between them. The CDR3 has 13 residues. CDR3 region: CATSRARGETQYF. The CDR3 nucleotides read TGTGCCACCAGCAGAGCCAGGGGAGAGACCCAGTACTTC.

The chain employs TRBV10-3 and TRBJ1-5, with D uncertain. The CDR3 extends over 16 amino acids. The germline V and J ends were trimmed by 2 bases and 0 bases, with 11 bases remaining between them. CDR1 and CDR2 from the germline V gene are ENHRY and SYGVKD. This CDR3 is CAISEGQILSNQPQHF. CDR3 nucleotides: TGTGCCATCAGTGAGGGGCAGATCCTTAGCAATCAGCCCCAGCATTTT.

The chain carries TRBV3-1 (or the pseudogene TRBV3-2) and TRBJ1-5, with 7 nucleotides matching TRBD1. The J segment lost 6 bases and the V segment lost 4 bases, leaving 6 bases of the junction unmatched. The CDR3 covers 14 residues. Germline assignment: CDR1 LGHDT and CDR2 YNNKEL (reference sequence). The CDR3 coding sequence is TGTGCCAGCAGCCTCCGACAGGGTGTTCAGCCCCAGCATTTT. This codes for CASSLRQGVQPQHF.

In the case of this clone: Additional DNA sequences in this sample encode the identical CDR3. The V call is TRBV24-1, the J call TRBJ1-2; 8 bases are a match to TRBD1. This CDR3 comprises 13 residues. Germline trimming cut 4 bases from V and 8 bases from J; bases unmatched to any gene: 5. Germline CDR1 reads KGHDR; CDR2 reads SFDVKD. The CDR3 here is CATSEGTGYGYTF. Here the CDR3 DNA reads TGTGCCACCAGTGAAGGGACAGGATACGGCTACACCTTC.

This chain joins TRBV5-1 and TRBJ1-5, with D perhaps matching TRBD1 (5 bases). This CDR3 is 14 amino acids long. Trimming took 0 bases from V and 8 from J, leaving 12 bases between them. Germline V lookup: CDR1 SGHRS, CDR2 YFSETQ. The DNA for the CDR3 is TGCGCCAGCAGCTTGGAGGGGCCAGAGGAGCCCCAGCATTTT. Translation: CASSLEGPEEPQHF.

The rearrangement uses TRBV7-8 and TRBJ2-3, with D possibly being TRBD2 (7 bases). The CDR3 spans 15 residues. The germline V and J ends were trimmed by 5 bases and 4 bases, with 16 bases remaining between them. Germline V gene sequence: CDR1 SGHVS, CDR2 FQNEAQ. The CDR3: CASSPRGGHPDTQYF. Here the CDR3 DNA reads TGTGCCAGCAGCCCGAGGGGGGGGCATCCAGATACGCAGTATTTT.

The J gene is TRBJ1-1, the V gene TRBV6-1, with D possibly matching TRBD1 (6 bases). V was trimmed by 3 bases and J by 10 bases, leaving 15 bases between them. Germline V lookup: CDR1 MNHNS, CDR2 SASEGT. The CDR3 consists of 13 residues. The CDR3 spells CASSETGAKLAFF. CDR3 DNA: TGTGCCAGCAGTGAGACAGGAGCGAAGTTAGCTTTCTTT.

The V call is TRBV5-1, the J call TRBJ2-3, with a tentative D call TRBD1 (7 bases). The CDR3 loop spans 16 amino acids. Germline V gene data show CDR1 as SGHRS and CDR2 as YFSETQ. Deletions cut 1 base from V and 2 bases from J, with 14 bases between. The CDR3 spells CASSLSPGGNTDTQYF. Here the CDR3 DNA reads TGCGCCAGCAGCTTGTCCCCAGGGGGGAACACAGATACGCAGTATTTT.

This chain joins TRBV11-2 and TRBJ1-1; TRBD1 is a possible D gene (5 bases). Between the trimmed V and J ends, which lost 3 bases and 6 bases, there was a span of 11 bases. Germline V gene sequence: CDR1 SGHAT, CDR2 FQNNGV. The CDR3 is made up of 13 amino acids. CDR3 bases: TGTGCCAGCAGCTTTGGGGGGTACGCTGAAGCTTTCTTT. This codes for CASSFGGYAEAFF.

This clone was counted a single time. The chain recombines TRBV7-8 with TRBJ2-7, with 10 positions matching TRBD2. With V trimmed by 5 bases and J by 0 bases, 7 bases remained unmatched. CDR3 size: 16 residues. The germline V gene encodes CDR1 SGHVS and CDR2 FQNEAQ. CDR3 DNA sequence: TGTGCCAGCAGCATACAAGCGGGGGGGTTCTCCTACGAGCAGTACTTC. Protein product: CASSIQAGGFSYEQYF.

For this clone: The sample contains more than one DNA sequence encoding this CDR3. This chain joins TRBV30 and TRBJ1-1; D ambiguous. Germline loops: CDR1 GTSNPN, CDR2 SVGIG (reference sequence). V lost 0 bases to trimming and J lost 2 bases, with 7 bases between them. The CDR3 runs to 13 residues. In DNA, the CDR3 is TGTGCCTGGAGTGTATCCGTAAACACTGAAGCTTTCTTT. It specifies CAWSVSVNTEAFF.

V and J are TRBV25-1 and TRBJ2-1; tentative D call: TRBD2 (6 bases). Germline CDR1 is MGHDK and CDR2 is SYGVNS. CDR3 length: 15 residues. The V end lost 4 bases, the J end lost 5 bases, and 15 bases lay between the germline ends. Here the CDR3 DNA reads TGTGCCAGCAGTGTGGGAGGATTCCTCGACAATGAGCAGTTCTTC. Encoded protein: CASSVGGFLDNEQFF.

The chain has TRBV2 and TRBJ2-5; TRBD2 matches at 7 bases. CDR1 SNHLY and CDR2 FYNNEI come from the germline V gene. Losses at the gene ends were 6 bases for V and 5 bases for J; bases not matched to a gene: 12. CDR3 length equals 15 residues. CDR3 sequence reads: CASRRAGNPAETQYF. The CDR3 DNA sequence: TGTGCCAGCAGAAGAGCGGGGAATCCGGCGGAGACCCAGTACTTC.

This chain links TRBV11-3 with TRBJ1-3; possibly TRBD1 for D (6 bases). This CDR3 comprises 14 residues. Germline CDR1 SGHNT, CDR2 YENEEA. V dropped 2 bases and J dropped 3 bases, with 8 bases sitting between them. The CDR3 spells CASSLRGFGNTIYF. Here the CDR3 DNA reads TGTGCCAGCAGCTTAAGGGGGTTTGGAAACACCATATATTTT.

The chain links TRBV7-8 to TRBJ2-7; 12 positions match TRBD2. V was clipped by 7 bases and J by 4 bases; unmatched bases: 8. The CDR3 runs to 15 residues. CDR1 and CDR2 from the germline V gene are SGHVS and FQNEAQ. The CDR3 region is CASNDLAGGRYEQYF. The DNA of the CDR3 is TGTGCCAGCAACGACCTAGCGGGGGGGCGATACGAGCAGTACTTC.

This rearrangement joins TRBV2 to TRBJ1-2; TRBD1 matches 8 bases. The CDR3 covers 14 residues. From germline, CDR1 is SNHLY and CDR2 FYNNEI. After removal of 0 bases from V and 8 bases from J, the junction contained 5 bases not matched to a gene. The CDR3 region has the DNA TGTGCCAGCAGTGAAGCTAACCCAGGGGGCGGCTACACCTTC. It codes for CASSEANPGGGYTF.